The clone carrying this T cell receptor beta chain has a handful of counts. What it binds is not known. In building TCR beta libraries, iRepertoire HTBI primers were used together with Arm-PCR of CDR3 regions. Each CDR3 protein gets one entry after TCRdb re-called the multiplex PCR reads with MiXCR. The sample includes some 400,000 distinct CDR3 sequences, 14% to 15% of them seen just once. The data originate from a study of regulatory T cells in long-lasting Graves disease. Study conclusions and caveats: The study found TRBV28, TRBJ1-2 and TRBJ2-5 favored in persistent disease.

Germline V lookup: CDR1 LNHDA, CDR2 SQIVND (reference sequence). The CDR3 has 14 residues. Trimming took 3 bases from V and 7 from J; bases not matched to a gene: 6. Time point here: newly diagnosed GD, antithyroid drugs for less than 3 months. From RNA extracted from PBMCs, the TCR library was made. Patients met American Thyroid Association criteria for Graves' disease. These data were likewise used in another study, on T cells in Graves' hyperthyroidism and ophthalmopathy.

The clonotype originates from a woman in her twenties or thirties with Graves disease. The V and J genes are TRBV19 and TRBJ1-5; TRBD1 aligns across 7 bases. The sample was peripheral blood mononuclear cells (PBMCs), taken at new diagnosis, from a patient treated with antithyroid drugs. In DNA, the CDR3 is TGTGCCAGTAGTATTGAGGAGGGGGCCCAGCCCCAGCATTTT. Its translation is CASSIEEGAQPQHF.